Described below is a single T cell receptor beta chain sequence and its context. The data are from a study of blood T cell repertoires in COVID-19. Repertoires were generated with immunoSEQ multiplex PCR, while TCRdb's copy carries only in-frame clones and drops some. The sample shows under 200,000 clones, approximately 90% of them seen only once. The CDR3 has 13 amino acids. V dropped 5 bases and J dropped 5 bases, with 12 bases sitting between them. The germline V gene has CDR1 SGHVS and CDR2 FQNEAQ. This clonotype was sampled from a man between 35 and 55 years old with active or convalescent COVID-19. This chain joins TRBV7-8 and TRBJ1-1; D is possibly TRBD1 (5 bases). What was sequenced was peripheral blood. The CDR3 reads CASSQKEGTEAFF. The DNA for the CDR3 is TGTGCCAGCAGCCAGAAGGAGGGGACTGAAGCTTTCTTT.